These 19 T cell receptor beta chains were all obtained from the same sample, sequenced in a study of T cells after yellow fever vaccination. TCRdb analysed the 5' RACE reads with MiXCR anew, one entry per CDR3 protein. This sample has 200,000 to 300,000 distinct CDR3 sequences; 13% occur once, and the top ten carry roughly 0.5%. The sample consisted of CD4+ T cells sorted from PBMCs, taken 45 days after the yellow fever booster vaccination. These receptors originate from a man younger than 45 who received the YFV17D yellow fever vaccine.

This chain joins TRBV12-3 or TRBV12-4 and TRBJ2-4; D is unresolved. This CDR3 comprises 12 residues. V lost 6 bases to trimming and J lost 8 bases, with 11 bases between them. The CDR3 protein is CASRGIEDIQYF. CDR3 in DNA: TGTGCCAGCAGAGGGATCGAGGACATTCAGTACTTC.

This clonotype was counted between two and nine times. The chain carries TRBV7-9 and TRBJ2-5; TRBD2 matches at 8 bases. The CDR3 runs to 16 residues. J gave up 5 bases and V 2 bases, and 10 bases lay outside the gene matches. Germline assignment: CDR1 SEHNR and CDR2 FQNEAQ (reference sequence). Here the CDR3 reads CASSLRGSGRAETQYF. In DNA, the CDR3 is TGTGCCAGCAGCTTAAGGGGGAGCGGGAGAGCGGAGACCCAGTACTTC.

This clonotype was picked up a small number of times. The rearrangement links TRBV12-3 or TRBV12-4 to TRBJ2-2; 7 bases are a match to TRBD2. V gave up 7 bases and J gave up 5 bases; unmatched junction bases: 10. The CDR3 totals 15 residues. The CDR3 DNA is TGTGCCAGCACTCCTCTAGCGGCTACTACCGGGGAGCTGTTTTTT. It translates to CASTPLAATTGELFF.

The chain combines TRBV7-2 with TRBJ2-7; the D is unclear. CDR3 size: 12 residues. Between the trimmed V and J ends, which lost 7 bases and 6 bases, there was a span of 13 bases. Germline lookup yields CDR1 SGHTA and CDR2 FQGNSA. The CDR3 loop reads CASNAGSSEQYF. The CDR3 DNA is TGTGCCAGCAACGCAGGTAGTAGCGAGCAGTACTTC. Full variable domain (remainder filled in from reference TRBV7-2 and TRBJ2-7): GAGVSQSPSNKVTEKGKDVELRCDPISGHTALYWYRQSLGQGLEFLIYFQGNSAPDKSGLPSDRFSAERTGGSVSTLTIQRTQQEDSAVYLCASNAGSSEQYFGPGTRLTVT.

V usage is TRBV7-2 and J usage is TRBJ2-1, with D uncertain. Germline CDR1 and CDR2: SGHTA and FQGNSA. V dropped 1 base and J dropped 0 bases, with 10 bases sitting between them. There are 16 residues in the CDR3. The CDR3: CASSLGTASSYNEQFF. CDR3 DNA: TGTGCCAGCAGCTTAGGTACGGCGAGCTCCTACAATGAGCAGTTCTTC.

The chain couples TRBV27 to TRBJ1-4; 7 bases align to TRBD1. The CDR3 is 14 amino acids. Germline V lookup: CDR1 MNHEY, CDR2 SMNVEV (reference sequence). V lost 3 bases and J lost 5; bases outside the gene matches: 3. The CDR3 nucleotides are TGTGCCAGCAGTTTCGTCAGGGGGAATGAAAAACTGTTTTTT. This gives the protein CASSFVRGNEKLFF.

This clonotype was detected only a few times. J is TRBJ2-2 and V is TRBV20-1; no clear D. Deletions cut 3 bases from V and 7 bases from J, with 15 bases between. Germline V lookup: CDR1 DFQATT, CDR2 SNEGSKA (reference sequence). The CDR3 has 14 residues. CDR3 sequence: CSASPSTAGGELFF. The CDR3 DNA is TGCAGTGCTAGTCCTAGTACTGCTGGCGGGGAGCTGTTTTTT.

The chain recombines TRBV7-9 with TRBJ2-3, with D perhaps assigned TRBD1 or TRBD2 (5 bases each). The V end was cut by 0 bases, the J end by 5 bases, with 15 bases between. Germline-derived CDR1 and CDR2 are SEHNR and FQNEAQ (reference sequence). This CDR3 is built from 16 residues. The CDR3 spells CASSLASGARRDTQYF. CDR3 DNA sequence: TGTGCCAGCAGCTTAGCCTCCGGGGCCCGGAGAGATACGCAGTATTTT.

V usage is TRBV20-1 and J usage is TRBJ2-5; D remains unclear. In germline, CDR1 is DFQATT, CDR2 SNEGSKA (reference sequence). V was shortened by 4 bases and J by 7 bases, with 10 bases between the two germline ends. The CDR3 has 11 amino acids. CDR3: CSAKGFGTQYF. CDR3 in DNA: TGCAGTGCTAAAGGTTTTGGGACCCAGTACTTC.

This clonotype has a handful of counts. V is TRBV20-1 and J is TRBJ2-1, with 9 bases matching TRBD2. The V gene end was trimmed by 2 bases and the J gene end by 7 bases; junction bases not matched to a gene: 6. The CDR3 totals 14 residues. Germline CDR1 and CDR2: DFQATT and SNEGSKA (reference sequence). The CDR3 here is CSARPPSGVNEQFF. The CDR3 DNA follows: TGCAGTGCTAGACCTCCTAGCGGGGTAAATGAGCAGTTCTTC.

As regards this clonotype: A far larger clone is one base from this, pointing to a likely read error. This chain connects TRBV7-2 to TRBJ2-3; D unresolved. The CDR3 runs to 11 residues. Trimming took 1 base from V and 8 from J, leaving 4 bases between them. Germline CDR1 SGHTA, CDR2 FQGNSA. CDR3 sequence (DNA): TGTGCCAGCAGCTTAGAAGTTACGCAGTATTTT. Translation: CASSLEVTQYF.

This clonotype was counted at least ten times. J is TRBJ2-2 and V is TRBV20-1; weak D call: TRBD2 (7 bases). CDR3 length: 13 residues. Trimming removed 5 bases from V and 7 bases from J, with 14 bases in between. In germline, CDR1 is DFQATT, CDR2 SNEGSKA (reference sequence). This CDR3 is CSAARGQGGELFF. The CDR3 DNA is TGCAGTGCTGCGCGGGGGCAGGGCGGGGAGCTGTTTTTT.

CDR3 DNA: TGTGCCAGCAGACCAACCCCTGTCCGTTCCTACGAGCAGTACTTC. This sequence encodes CASRPTPVRSYEQYF. The chain uses TRBV5-4 and TRBJ2-7; no firm D call. Deletions cut 5 bases from V and 1 base from J, with 16 bases between. Per germline, CDR1 SGHNT and CDR2 YYREEE (reference sequence). The CDR3 length is 15 residues.

The chain uses TRBV6-2 or TRBV6-3 and TRBJ2-7; no definite D call. CDR3 size: 13 residues. Trimming cost V 8 bases and J 0 bases, with 11 bases left between them. Germline CDR1 is MNHEY and CDR2 is SVGEGT. The CDR3 DNA reads as TGTGCCAGCGGGCGACTCCTCTCCTACGAGCAGTACTTC. Amino acid sequence: CASGRLLSYEQYF.

This clonotype was detected only a few times. The chain couples TRBV12-5 to TRBJ2-6; no reliable D call. The CDR3 length is 13 residues. Germline loops: CDR1 LGHNT, CDR2 FRNRAP. V was clipped by 10 bases and J by 1 base, with 8 bases between them. The DNA for the CDR3 is TGTGCTACCCGCTGGTCTGGGGCCAACGTCCTGACTTTC. It specifies CATRWSGANVLTF.

This clonotype was seen a handful of times. The V and J genes are TRBV5-1 and TRBJ2-2; D is possibly TRBD2 (6 bases). The CDR3 has 14 residues. The ends were cut back, 5 bases at V and 5 bases at J, with 13 bases in the middle. Germline-derived CDR1 and CDR2 are SGHRS and YFSETQ. The CDR3, as DNA: TGCGCCAGCAGATGGAGGGAAAGGACCGGGGAGCTGTTTTTT. Translated: CASRWRERTGELFF.

The chain links TRBV20-1 to TRBJ2-5; TRBD1 matches at 10 bases. In germline, CDR1 is DFQATT, CDR2 SNEGSKA (reference sequence). There are 12 residues in the CDR3. With V trimmed by 7 bases and J by 5 bases, 4 bases remained unmatched. The CDR3 region has the DNA TGCAGTGGGGACAGGGGCGATGAGACCCAGTACTTC. Translation: CSGDRGDETQYF.

There are a few counts of this clonotype. The chain joins TRBV7-8 to TRBJ2-7; the D call may be TRBD1 or TRBD2 (5 bases each). Looked up from germline, CDR1 is SGHVS and CDR2 is FQNEAQ. CDR3 length equals 14 residues. V was trimmed by 2 bases and J by 3 bases, leaving 11 bases between them. The CDR3 DNA sequence: TGTGCCAGCAGCTTACGGGACCGTCTCTACGAGCAGTACTTC. Its protein is CASSLRDRLYEQYF.

This clonotype appeared a few times. This chain uses TRBV11-2 with TRBJ2-7; perhaps TRBD1 as D (5 bases). V was cut by 8 bases and J by 0 bases, with 17 bases left in between. CDR3 size: 15 residues. Germline CDR1 reads SGHAT; CDR2 reads FQNNGV. The CDR3 region is CASRRLGLSSYEQYF. For the CDR3, the DNA is TGTGCCAGCCGACGACTGGGGCTATCCTCCTACGAGCAGTACTTC.